This T cell receptor (beta chain) derives from a study of T cell responses to AZD1222 COVID-19 vaccine. The length of the CDR3 is 14 residues. J was trimmed by 4 bases and V by 6 bases; bases with no gene match: 3. Germline V gene sequence: CDR1 MNHEY, CDR2 SVGAGI. Using immunoSEQ multiplex PCR, the repertoire was profiled, and TCRdb retains in-frame clones only, with some absent. In the table there are roughly 140,000 clones, roughly 92% of which are singletons. Sample: peripheral blood, taken on day 0 of AZD1222 vaccination. The source is an adult in good health. This chain links TRBV6-5 with TRBJ1-5; TRBD1 aligns across 10 bases. Here the CDR3 reads CASRGQGLNQPQHF. CDR3 DNA sequence: TGTGCCAGCAGGGGACAGGGGTTGAATCAGCCCCAGCATTTT.